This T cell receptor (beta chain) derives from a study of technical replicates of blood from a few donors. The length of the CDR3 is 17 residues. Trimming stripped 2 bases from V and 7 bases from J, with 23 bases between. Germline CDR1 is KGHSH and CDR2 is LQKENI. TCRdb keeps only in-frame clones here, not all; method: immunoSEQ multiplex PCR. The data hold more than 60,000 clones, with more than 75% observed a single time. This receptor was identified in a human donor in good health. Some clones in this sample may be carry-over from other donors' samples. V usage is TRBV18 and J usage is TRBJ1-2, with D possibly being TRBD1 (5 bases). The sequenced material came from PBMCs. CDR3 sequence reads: CASSPLETRKGLSGYTF. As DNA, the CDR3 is TGTGCCAGCTCACCATTAGAAACACGGAAGGGGCTCTCTGGCTACACCTTC.